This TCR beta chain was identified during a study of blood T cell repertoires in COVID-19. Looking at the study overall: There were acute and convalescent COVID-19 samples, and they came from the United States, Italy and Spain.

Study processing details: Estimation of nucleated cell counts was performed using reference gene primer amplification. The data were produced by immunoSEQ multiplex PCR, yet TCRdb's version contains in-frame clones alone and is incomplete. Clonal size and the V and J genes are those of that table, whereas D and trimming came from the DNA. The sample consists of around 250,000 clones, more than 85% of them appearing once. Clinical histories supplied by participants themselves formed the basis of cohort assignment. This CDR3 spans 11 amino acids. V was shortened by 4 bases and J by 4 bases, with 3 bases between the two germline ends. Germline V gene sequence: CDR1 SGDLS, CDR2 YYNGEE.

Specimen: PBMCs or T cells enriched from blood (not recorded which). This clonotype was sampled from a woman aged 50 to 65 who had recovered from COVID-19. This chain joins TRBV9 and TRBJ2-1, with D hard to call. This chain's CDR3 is CASSTYNEQFF. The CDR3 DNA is TGTGCCAGCAGCACATACAATGAGCAGTTCTTC. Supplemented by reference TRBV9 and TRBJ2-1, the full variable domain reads DSGVTQTPKHLITATGQRVTLRCSPRSGDLSVYWYQQSLDQGLQFLIQYYNGEERAKGNILERFSAQQFPDLHSELNLSSLELGDSALYFCASSTYNEQFFGPGTRLTVL.